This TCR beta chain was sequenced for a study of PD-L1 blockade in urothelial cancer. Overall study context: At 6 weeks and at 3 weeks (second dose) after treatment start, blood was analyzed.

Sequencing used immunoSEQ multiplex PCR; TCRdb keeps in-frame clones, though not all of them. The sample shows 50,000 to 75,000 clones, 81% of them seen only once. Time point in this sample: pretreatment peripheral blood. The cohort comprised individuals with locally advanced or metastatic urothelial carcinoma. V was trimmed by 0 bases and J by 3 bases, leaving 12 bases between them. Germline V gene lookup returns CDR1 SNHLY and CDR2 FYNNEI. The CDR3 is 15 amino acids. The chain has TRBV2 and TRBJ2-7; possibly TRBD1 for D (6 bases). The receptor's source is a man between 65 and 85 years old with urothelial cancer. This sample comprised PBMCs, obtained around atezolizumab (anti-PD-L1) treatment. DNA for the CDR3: TGTGCCAGCAGTGAAGCCAGGGGATTCTACTACGAGCAGTACTTC. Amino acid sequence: CASSEARGFYYEQYF.